This TCR beta chain appears in the sequencing data of a study of long-term antiretroviral therapy in people with HIV. V lost 0 bases, J lost 10 bases, and 4 bases lay in between. This CDR3 region has 11 residues. Germline V gene lookup returns CDR1 GTSNPN and CDR2 SVGIG (reference sequence). It was version v3.0 of the immunoSEQ assay that was run at survey level. The table came from immunoSEQ multiplex PCR; TCRdb's copy has only in-frame clones and leaves some out. This sample has 19,000 or so clones, with approximately 84% found just once. This clone was seen a handful of times. This chain joins TRBV30 and TRBJ1-6; no reliable D call. This sample comprised unsorted PBMCs, obtained 0.9 years after starting antiretroviral therapy. The receptor was isolated from a man younger than 35 with HIV. The CDR3 sequence is CAWSVRSPLHF. The CDR3 nucleotides read TGTGCCTGGAGTGTTCGGTCACCCCTCCACTTT.